This TCR beta chain was recorded in a study of cytomegalovirus exposure and HLA in healthy donors. About the research overall: Counted in an early data release were 65 million to 100 million unique TCRs from HLA-typed donors. Whole-study results and caveats: Equally common other TCR beta chains were less clonally expanded than HLA-associated ones, a later analysis found.

Germline lookup yields CDR1 KGHSH and CDR2 LQKENI. V gave up 4 bases and J gave up 0 bases, with 13 bases separating them. The CDR3 runs to 17 residues. A single count supports this clone. Its antigen is as yet unknown. The PCR contained 60 Vbeta and 13 Jbeta primers. Sequencing was performed with immunoSEQ multiplex PCR; in TCRdb, only in-frame clones are kept and a portion is missing. The top ten clones hold around 3% of a sample with 150,000 to 200,000 clones, 68% of them seen once. The TCR originated in a woman in her forties in good health and CMV-seropositive. The V gene is TRBV18, the J gene TRBJ2-6, with D tentatively TRBD1 (5 bases). The sample taken for sequencing was PBMCs. CDR3 protein: CASSQQALHSGANVLTF. The DNA for the CDR3 is TGTGCCAGCTCACAACAGGCTTTACACTCTGGGGCCAACGTCCTGACTTTC.